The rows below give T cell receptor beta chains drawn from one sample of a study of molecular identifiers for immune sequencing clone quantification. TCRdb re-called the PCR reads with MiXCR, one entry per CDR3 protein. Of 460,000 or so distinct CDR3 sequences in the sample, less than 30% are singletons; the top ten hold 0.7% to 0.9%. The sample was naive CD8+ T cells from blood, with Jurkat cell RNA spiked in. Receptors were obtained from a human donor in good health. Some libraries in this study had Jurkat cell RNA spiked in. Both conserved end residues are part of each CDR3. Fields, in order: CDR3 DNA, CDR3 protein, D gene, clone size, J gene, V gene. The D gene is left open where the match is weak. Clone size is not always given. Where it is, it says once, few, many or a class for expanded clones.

cdr3_nt: TGTGCCTGGAGTGTCTTCATGGGACAGGACTACGAGCAGTACTTC; cdr3_aa: CAWSVFMGQDYEQYF; d_call: TRBD1; clone_size: -; j_call: TRBJ2-7; v_call: TRBV30
cdr3_nt: TGTGCCAGCAGCTTAGGGGGGGTCGGCCTCACAGATACGCAGTATTTT; cdr3_aa: CASSLGGVGLTDTQYF; d_call: -; clone_size: many; j_call: TRBJ2-3; v_call: TRBV7-6
cdr3_nt: TGTGCCGGCGGGGGTACGGCTACGCAGTATTTT; cdr3_aa: CAGGGTATQYF; d_call: TRBD2; clone_size: -; j_call: TRBJ2-3; v_call: TRBV27
cdr3_nt: TGTGCCTGGAGTGTGGGCACAGATACGCAGTATTTT; cdr3_aa: CAWSVGTDTQYF; d_call: -; clone_size: few; j_call: TRBJ2-3; v_call: TRBV30
cdr3_nt: TGTGCCAGCTCACCTACACCGGGACAGGGAGGAAATGAGCAGTTCTTC; cdr3_aa: CASSPTPGQGGNEQFF; d_call: TRBD1; clone_size: -; j_call: TRBJ2-1; v_call: TRBV11-2
cdr3_nt: TGTGCCAGCAGTCCCCGGGACCTTTTCTCCTACGAGCAGTACTTC; cdr3_aa: CASSPRDLFSYEQYF; d_call: -; clone_size: few; j_call: TRBJ2-7; v_call: TRBV6-5
cdr3_nt: TGTGCCAGCCGCGGGACAGGTGCCGAAAAACTGTTTTTT; cdr3_aa: CASRGTGAEKLFF; d_call: TRBD1; clone_size: many; j_call: TRBJ1-4; v_call: TRBV7-9
cdr3_nt: TGTGCCAGCAGCCAACGGTCCGCAAGCTCTTCCAGGGGGACCCAGTACTTC; cdr3_aa: CASSQRSASSSRGTQYF; d_call: -; clone_size: -; j_call: TRBJ2-5; v_call: TRBV6-2/TRBV6-3
cdr3_nt: TGCGCCAGCAGTGGGCCCCCCTTCCCGACAGCCGATCCCTACGAGCAGTACTTC; cdr3_aa: CASSGPPFPTADPYEQYF; d_call: -; clone_size: -; j_call: TRBJ2-7; v_call: TRBV10-2
cdr3_nt: TGTGCCAGCAGTTCGAAAAGACAGGCGGGGACTGAAGCTTTCTTT; cdr3_aa: CASSSKRQAGTEAFF; d_call: -; clone_size: few; j_call: TRBJ1-1; v_call: TRBV27
cdr3_nt: TGTGCCAGCAGCGCGGGGGACGAATCTTTCTTT; cdr3_aa: CASSAGDESFF; d_call: -; clone_size: few; j_call: TRBJ1-1; v_call: TRBV9
cdr3_nt: TGTGCCAGCAGCTCCCTAGCGGGGGGCTACAATGAGCAGTTCTTC; cdr3_aa: CASSSLAGGYNEQFF; d_call: TRBD2; clone_size: many; j_call: TRBJ2-1; v_call: TRBV7-3
cdr3_nt: TGCAGCGTTGAGGGTAGCCATAGCGGGATAAATGAGCAGTTCTTC; cdr3_aa: CSVEGSHSGINEQFF; d_call: TRBD2; clone_size: -; j_call: TRBJ2-1; v_call: TRBV29-1
cdr3_nt: TGTGCCAGCAGTCCGATGGGGACCTTGGGATTGAACACTGAAGCTTTCTTT; cdr3_aa: CASSPMGTLGLNTEAFF; d_call: -; clone_size: many; j_call: TRBJ1-1; v_call: TRBV27
cdr3_nt: TGTGCCAGCAGCCAAGAAGGGGGCAGGGCGGAGACCCAGTACTTC; cdr3_aa: CASSQEGGRAETQYF; d_call: TRBD1; clone_size: few; j_call: TRBJ2-5; v_call: TRBV3-1
cdr3_nt: TGCGCCAACAAGGGGACAGACAATTGGGGAGGCTACACCTTC; cdr3_aa: CANKGTDNWGGYTF; d_call: TRBD1; clone_size: few; j_call: TRBJ1-2; v_call: TRBV23-1
cdr3_nt: TGTGCCAGCAGTGAGCCAGGGAACCAGCCCCAGCATTTT; cdr3_aa: CASSEPGNQPQHF; d_call: -; clone_size: many; j_call: TRBJ1-5; v_call: TRBV2
cdr3_nt: TGTGCCAGCAGCCCCTACCCGGGGGCCAACGTCCTGACTTTC; cdr3_aa: CASSPYPGANVLTF; d_call: -; clone_size: few; j_call: TRBJ2-6; v_call: TRBV13
cdr3_nt: TGTGCCAGTAGTACCCCGGACAGGGGACGCAATCAGCCCCAGCATTTT; cdr3_aa: CASSTPDRGRNQPQHF; d_call: TRBD1; clone_size: -; j_call: TRBJ1-5; v_call: TRBV19
cdr3_nt: TGCGCCAGCAGTTCGGTAGGCGGGGGTTACACAGATACGCAGTATTTT; cdr3_aa: CASSSVGGGYTDTQYF; d_call: TRBD2; clone_size: -; j_call: TRBJ2-3; v_call: TRBV5-1
cdr3_nt: TGTGCCAGCAGTTCCCTAGTGGGGGCGGACAATGAGCAGTTCTTC; cdr3_aa: CASSSLVGADNEQFF; d_call: -; clone_size: few; j_call: TRBJ2-1; v_call: TRBV27
cdr3_nt: TGTGCCAGCAGCTCAGTTAAGGGTCACAATGAGCAGTTCTTC; cdr3_aa: CASSSVKGHNEQFF; d_call: -; clone_size: many; j_call: TRBJ2-1; v_call: TRBV7-2
cdr3_nt: TGTGCCAGCAGGGGGGTTAGCGGGAGCCCGGAAGATGAGCAGTTCTTC; cdr3_aa: CASRGVSGSPEDEQFF; d_call: TRBD2; clone_size: -; j_call: TRBJ2-1; v_call: TRBV2
cdr3_nt: TGTGCCAGCAGCTTATATCCACGCGGACAGGGCTTCTACGAGCAGTACTTC; cdr3_aa: CASSLYPRGQGFYEQYF; d_call: TRBD1; clone_size: many; j_call: TRBJ2-7; v_call: TRBV7-2
cdr3_nt: TGTGCCAGCAGCCGATATACTAGCGGGGGCTACTCTGGGGCCAACGTCCTGACTTTC; cdr3_aa: CASSRYTSGGYSGANVLTF; d_call: TRBD2; clone_size: -; j_call: TRBJ2-6; v_call: TRBV13
cdr3_nt: TGCGCCAGCAGCCAAGACTTCGCGGGGGTTACGAACCCTGAAGCTTTCTTT; cdr3_aa: CASSQDFAGVTNPEAFF; d_call: -; clone_size: -; j_call: TRBJ1-1; v_call: TRBV4-3
cdr3_nt: TGCAGTGCTAGAGCTTTAAATACGAGCACCGGGGAGCTGTTTTTT; cdr3_aa: CSARALNTSTGELFF; d_call: -; clone_size: -; j_call: TRBJ2-2; v_call: TRBV20-1
cdr3_nt: TGTGCCAGCAGTTACGGGATACCCTACGAGCAGTACTTC; cdr3_aa: CASSYGIPYEQYF; d_call: -; clone_size: few; j_call: TRBJ2-7; v_call: TRBV6-2/TRBV6-3
cdr3_nt: TGTGCCAGCAGTCCCGTGACAGGGGGGAGGACTGAAGCTTTCTTT; cdr3_aa: CASSPVTGGRTEAFF; d_call: TRBD1; clone_size: many; j_call: TRBJ1-1; v_call: TRBV27
cdr3_nt: TGTGCCAGCAGCCCCCAGTCGGGACAGGCCGCCTACGAGCAGTACTTC; cdr3_aa: CASSPQSGQAAYEQYF; d_call: TRBD1; clone_size: many; j_call: TRBJ2-7; v_call: TRBV5-4
cdr3_nt: TGTGCCAGCAGTTTGGTAGCGGGGGGGCGGTCGGATACGCAGTATTTT; cdr3_aa: CASSLVAGGRSDTQYF; d_call: TRBD2; clone_size: -; j_call: TRBJ2-3; v_call: TRBV28
cdr3_nt: TGTGCCAGCAGTTACCTAGGCCCCTACAATGAGCAGTTCTTC; cdr3_aa: CASSYLGPYNEQFF; d_call: -; clone_size: -; j_call: TRBJ2-1; v_call: TRBV6-2/TRBV6-3
cdr3_nt: TGTGCCAGCAGCCAAGGATCTAGCGCCTACAATGAGCAGTTCTTC; cdr3_aa: CASSQGSSAYNEQFF; d_call: -; clone_size: few; j_call: TRBJ2-1; v_call: TRBV3-1
cdr3_nt: TGTGCCAGCAGCTTAATAAACGGTGAGCAGTTCTTC; cdr3_aa: CASSLINGEQFF; d_call: -; clone_size: -; j_call: TRBJ2-1; v_call: TRBV7-3
cdr3_nt: TGTGCCAGCAGCCAGGGGAAGAACACTGAAGCTTTCTTT; cdr3_aa: CASSQGKNTEAFF; d_call: -; clone_size: many; j_call: TRBJ1-1; v_call: TRBV14
cdr3_nt: TGCGCCAGCAGCTCACAAGAGGGCATTCAGTACTTC; cdr3_aa: CASSSQEGIQYF; d_call: -; clone_size: many; j_call: TRBJ2-4; v_call: TRBV5-1
cdr3_nt: TGTGCCAGCAGCTTACAAACAGGGTCCACTGAAGCTTTCTTT; cdr3_aa: CASSLQTGSTEAFF; d_call: -; clone_size: few; j_call: TRBJ1-1; v_call: TRBV5-4
cdr3_nt: TGTGCCAGCAGCTCCCGACTAGCGGGAGGGCCCCCAGATACGCAGTATTTT; cdr3_aa: CASSSRLAGGPPDTQYF; d_call: TRBD2; clone_size: -; j_call: TRBJ2-3; v_call: TRBV7-9
cdr3_nt: TGTGCCTGGAGGGATCAAGCCGGGACTATGCAAGAGACCCAGTACTTC; cdr3_aa: CAWRDQAGTMQETQYF; d_call: TRBD2; clone_size: -; j_call: TRBJ2-5; v_call: TRBV30
cdr3_nt: TGTGCCTGGAGTGTACTTTCCCTGGCCAAAAACATTCAGTACTTC; cdr3_aa: CAWSVLSLAKNIQYF; d_call: -; clone_size: many; j_call: TRBJ2-4; v_call: TRBV30
cdr3_nt: TGTGCCAGCAGCGAAGGGAGGGATATCTACGAGCAGTACTTC; cdr3_aa: CASSEGRDIYEQYF; d_call: TRBD2; clone_size: -; j_call: TRBJ2-7; v_call: TRBV9
cdr3_nt: TGCGCCAGCAGCCAAGCCTCTAGCACGTCCTACAATGAGCAGTTCTTC; cdr3_aa: CASSQASSTSYNEQFF; d_call: -; clone_size: few; j_call: TRBJ2-1; v_call: TRBV4-3
cdr3_nt: TGCGCCAGCAGCCCATCCGGACAGGGTGGGAAAGAGACCCAGTACTTC; cdr3_aa: CASSPSGQGGKETQYF; d_call: TRBD1; clone_size: -; j_call: TRBJ2-5; v_call: TRBV4-1
cdr3_nt: TGTGCCAGCAGCGACTTTACCAGCGGAAGCCCCCAAGCCAAAAACATTCAGTACTTC; cdr3_aa: CASSDFTSGSPQAKNIQYF; d_call: -; clone_size: -; j_call: TRBJ2-4; v_call: TRBV4-2
cdr3_nt: TGTGCCAGAACCAGATCCGACAGTCCCGGGAAGCTGTTTTTT; cdr3_aa: CARTRSDSPGKLFF; d_call: -; clone_size: -; j_call: TRBJ2-2; v_call: TRBV2
cdr3_nt: TGTGCCAGCAGCGCCGACAGGGTAAATGAAAAACTGTTTTTT; cdr3_aa: CASSADRVNEKLFF; d_call: TRBD1; clone_size: many; j_call: TRBJ1-4; v_call: TRBV9
cdr3_nt: TGTGCCATCAGTGAGTCTATTAATAATCGCTATCAGCCCCAGCATTTT; cdr3_aa: CAISESINNRYQPQHF; d_call: -; clone_size: -; j_call: TRBJ1-5; v_call: TRBV10-3